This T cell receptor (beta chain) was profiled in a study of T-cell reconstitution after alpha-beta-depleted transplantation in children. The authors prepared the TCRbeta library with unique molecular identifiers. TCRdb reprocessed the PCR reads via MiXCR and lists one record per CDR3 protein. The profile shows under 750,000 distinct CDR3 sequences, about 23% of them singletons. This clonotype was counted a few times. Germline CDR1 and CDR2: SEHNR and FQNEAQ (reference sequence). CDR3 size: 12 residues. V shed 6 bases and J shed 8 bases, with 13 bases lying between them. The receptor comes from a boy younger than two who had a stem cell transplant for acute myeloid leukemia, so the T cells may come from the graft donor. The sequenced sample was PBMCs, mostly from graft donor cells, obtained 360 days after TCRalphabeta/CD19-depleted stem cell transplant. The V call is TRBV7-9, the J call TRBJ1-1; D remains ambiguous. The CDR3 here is CASRSAAVEAFF. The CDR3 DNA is TGTGCCAGCAGGTCGGCGGCGGTCGAAGCTTTCTTT.